These 16 T cell receptor beta chains were sequenced from one sample in a study of blood T cell repertoires in COVID-19. Assay used: immunoSEQ multiplex PCR; TCRdb lists only in-frame clones, some missing. The table has 23,000 or so clones, around 94% seen once. Sequences were obtained from peripheral blood. The receptors come from a woman aged 45-65 years with active COVID-19.

The sample holds one count of this clone. The CDR3, as DNA: TGTGCCAGCAGCCTTGGGACAGGGGGCGAGCAGTACTTC. Protein sequence: CASSLGTGGEQYF. The genes are TRBV7-8 and TRBJ2-7; TRBD1 agrees at 11 bases. CDR3 length equals 13 residues. Germline V gene data show CDR1 as SGHVS and CDR2 as FQNEAQ. Trimming cost V 5 bases and J 6 bases; bases outside gene matches: 3.

This sequence joins TRBV2 and TRBJ1-5; TRBD1 aligns across 9 bases. Germline trimming cut 7 bases from V and 9 bases from J; bases unmatched to any gene: 10. Germline CDR1 reads SNHLY; CDR2 reads FYNNEI. This CDR3 contains 14 residues. The CDR3 here is CASTTDGGQGPQHF. As DNA, the CDR3 is TGTGCCAGCACTACAGACGGGGGACAGGGGCCCCAGCATTTT.

The chain joins TRBV6-1 to TRBJ2-4; 8 bases are shared with TRBD2. This CDR3 is 19 amino acids long. Looked up from germline, CDR1 is MNHNS and CDR2 is SASEGT. V was pared by 2 bases and J by 2 bases, with 14 bases of the junction left unmatched. CDR3 DNA sequence: TGTGCCAGCAGTGAATATTGGGTTGGGAGCGGGAGCTCCAAAAACATTCAGTACTTC. Encoded protein: CASSEYWVGSGSSKNIQYF.

J is TRBJ2-7 and V is TRBV12-5; TRBD1 matches at 8 bases. Germline values: CDR1 LGHNT, CDR2 FRNRAP. V was clipped by 6 bases and J by 0 bases; unmatched bases: 19. CDR3 length equals 19 residues. CDR3 in amino acids: CASGTPRQGASRSSYEQYF. Written as DNA, the CDR3 is TGTGCTAGTGGGACCCCCCGGCAGGGGGCATCTAGGAGCTCCTACGAGCAGTACTTC.

The rearrangement joins TRBV11-2 to TRBJ2-2; a possible D gene is TRBD1 (10 bases). The CDR3 has 22 amino acids. Germline loops: CDR1 SGHAT, CDR2 FQNNGV. V shed 6 bases and J shed 6 bases, with 38 bases lying between them. CDR3 bases: TGTGCCAGCAGTCCCGGCCGGGACAGGGGATCAATGGCGGGAGGGGCCCCCGGGGAGCTGTTTTTT. Translated, it gives CASSPGRDRGSMAGGAPGELFF.

CDR3 sequence: CASSPAWGGQETQYF. The CDR3 nucleotides read TGTGCCAGCAGCCCCGCTTGGGGGGGGCAAGAGACCCAGTACTTC. The gene calls are TRBV28 and TRBJ2-5; 7 bases align to TRBD2. This CDR3 is built from 15 residues. Germline values: CDR1 MDHEN, CDR2 SYDVKM. Trimming cost V 6 bases and J 2 bases; bases outside gene matches: 9.

The chain is built from TRBV19 and TRBJ2-7, with D possibly TRBD1 on 5 matching bases. Germline CDR1 LNHDA, CDR2 SQIVND (reference sequence). The germline V and J ends were trimmed by 3 bases and 0 bases, with 9 bases remaining between them. The CDR3 spans 14 residues. The chain's CDR3 is CASSMAGFSYEQYF. In DNA form, the CDR3 reads TGTGCCAGTAGTATGGCAGGGTTCTCCTACGAGCAGTACTTC. Filled out from reference TRBV19 and TRBJ2-7, the complete variable domain reads DGGITQSPKYLFRKEGQNVTLSCEQNLNHDAMYWYRQDPGQGLRLIYYSQIVNDFQKGDIAEGYSVSREKKESFPLTVTSAQKNPTAFYLCASSMAGFSYEQYFGPGTRLTVT.

This clone occurred a few times. The chain couples TRBV6-5 to TRBJ1-2, with 10 bases lining up with TRBD1. The V gene's germline CDR1 is MNHEY and CDR2 SVGAGI. The V and J ends lost 2 bases and 4 bases, in that order; junction bases with no gene match: 7. This CDR3 comprises 16 residues. For the CDR3, the DNA is TGTGCCAGCAGTTACATCCGGACAGGGGGGAGCTATGGCTACACCTTC. Its protein product is CASSYIRTGGSYGYTF.

The rearrangement uses TRBV15 and TRBJ1-5, with TRBD1 matching 9 bases. The trim removed 6 bases at V and 4 bases at J, leaving 4 bases unmatched. The CDR3 length is 14 residues. Germline CDR1 and CDR2: LNHNV and YYDKDF (reference sequence). CDR3 in amino acids: CATSTGGRNQPQHF. For the CDR3, the DNA is TGTGCCACCAGTACAGGGGGCAGGAATCAGCCCCAGCATTTT.

V is TRBV9 and J is TRBJ2-5; TRBD1 matches at 7 bases. The CDR3 length is 14 residues. The germline CDR1 and CDR2 sequences are SGDLS and YYNGEE. Unmatched junction bases numbered 6, after V lost 2 bases and J lost 5 bases. The CDR3 sequence: CASSVDRVVETQYF. As DNA, the CDR3 is TGTGCCAGCAGCGTCGACAGGGTGGTGGAGACCCAGTACTTC.

The chain recombines TRBV18 with TRBJ2-7, with D possibly being TRBD1 (5 bases). This CDR3 comprises 14 residues. Trimming took off 2 bases at V and 4 bases at J, with 12 bases between the two ends. Germline V CDR1 and CDR2: KGHSH, LQKENI. The DNA of the CDR3 is TGTGCCAGCTCACCAAACGGGCAGGGATACGAGCAGTACTTC. Translation gives CASSPNGQGYEQYF.

V gene TRBV5-1 combines with J gene TRBJ2-1, with unresolved D. The CDR3 runs to 16 residues. With 0 bases removed from V and 0 bases from J, the gap between germline ends came to 10 bases. Germline-derived CDR1 and CDR2 are SGHRS and YFSETQ. This CDR3 is CASSLDLGNSYNEQFF. The CDR3 nucleotides are TGCGCCAGCAGCTTGGATCTAGGCAACTCCTACAATGAGCAGTTCTTC.

This clone was observed a single time. The chain joins TRBV5-5 to TRBJ2-5; D not certain. V was shortened by 3 bases and J by 5 bases, with 11 bases between the two germline ends. The CDR3 contains 13 residues. Per germline, CDR1 SGHKS and CDR2 YYEKEE (reference sequence). CDR3 loop: CASSSTLTETQYF. The CDR3 nucleotides are TGTGCCAGCAGCTCCACTTTAACGGAGACCCAGTACTTC.

The rearrangement links TRBV5-1 to TRBJ2-7; D is perhaps TRBD1 (6 bases). In germline, CDR1 is SGHRS, CDR2 YFSETQ. V gave up 1 base and J gave up 5 bases, with 13 bases separating them. The CDR3 length is 14 residues. CDR3 loop: CASSLSGELDEQYF. The CDR3, as DNA: TGCGCCAGCAGCTTGTCAGGGGAGCTCGACGAGCAGTACTTC.

This chain connects TRBV28 to TRBJ2-7; 7 bases map to TRBD2. Germline CDR1 is MDHEN and CDR2 is SYDVKM. V trimming: 2 bases; J trimming: 2 bases; junction bases outside the gene matches: 12. The CDR3 length is 17 residues. CDR3 region: CASSLGLAVRLAYEQYF. CDR3 DNA sequence: TGTGCCAGCAGTTTAGGGCTAGCGGTAAGATTGGCCTACGAGCAGTACTTC.

The rearrangement links TRBV6-5 to TRBJ1-6; perhaps TRBD1 as D (6 bases). CDR1 MNHEY and CDR2 SVGAGI come from the germline V gene. CDR3 length equals 15 residues. V was shortened by 6 bases and J by 14 bases, with 23 bases between the two germline ends. CDR3 in DNA: TGTGCCAGCAGACCGACAGGTCTCCGAAGGTCGGCCCTCCACTTT. It yields the protein CASRPTGLRRSALHF.